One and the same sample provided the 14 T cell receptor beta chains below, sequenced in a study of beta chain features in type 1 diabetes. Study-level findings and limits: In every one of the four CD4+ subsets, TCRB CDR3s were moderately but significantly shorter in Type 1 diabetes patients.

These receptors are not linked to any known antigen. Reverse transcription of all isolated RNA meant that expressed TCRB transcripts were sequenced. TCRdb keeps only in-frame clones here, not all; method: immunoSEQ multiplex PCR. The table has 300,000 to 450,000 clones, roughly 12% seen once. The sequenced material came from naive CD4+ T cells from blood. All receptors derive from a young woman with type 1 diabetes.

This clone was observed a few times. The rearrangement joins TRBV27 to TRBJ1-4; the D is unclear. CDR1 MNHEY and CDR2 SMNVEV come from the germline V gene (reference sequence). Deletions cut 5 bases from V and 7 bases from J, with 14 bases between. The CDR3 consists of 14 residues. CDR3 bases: TGTGCCAGCAGTACCGCGGATCCCCCTGAAAAACTGTTTTTT. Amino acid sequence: CASSTADPPEKLFF. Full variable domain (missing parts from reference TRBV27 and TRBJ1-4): EAQVTQNPRYLITVTGKKLTVTCSQNMNHEYMSWYRQDPGLGLRQIYYSMNVEVTDKGDVPEGYKVSRKEKRNFPLILESPSPNQTSLYFCASSTADPPEKLFFGSGTQLSVL.

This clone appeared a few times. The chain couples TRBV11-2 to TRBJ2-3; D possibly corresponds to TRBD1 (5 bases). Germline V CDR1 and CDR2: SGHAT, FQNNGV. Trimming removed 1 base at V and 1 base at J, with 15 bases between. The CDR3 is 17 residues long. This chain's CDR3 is CASSLVGFQGRTDTQYF. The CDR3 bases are TGTGCCAGCAGCTTAGTAGGATTTCAGGGCCGCACAGATACGCAGTATTTT.

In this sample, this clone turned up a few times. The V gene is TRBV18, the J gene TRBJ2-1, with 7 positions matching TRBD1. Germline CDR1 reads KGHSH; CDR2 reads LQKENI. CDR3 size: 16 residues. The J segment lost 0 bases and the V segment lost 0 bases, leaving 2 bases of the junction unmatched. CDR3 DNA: TGTGCCAGCTCACCACCGACAGGGACCTCCTACAATGAGCAGTTCTTC. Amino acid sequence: CASSPPTGTSYNEQFF.

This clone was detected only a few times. CDR3 protein: CASSKGRTPLWYNEQFF. The CDR3 DNA reads TGTGCCAGCAGCAAAGGGCGGACACCCTTATGGTACAATGAGCAGTTCTTC. The chain joins TRBV21-1 to TRBJ2-1; the table's D gene call, TRBD1, was not cross checked with the DNA. TRBV21-1 is a listed pseudogene. The CDR3 loop spans 17 amino acids.

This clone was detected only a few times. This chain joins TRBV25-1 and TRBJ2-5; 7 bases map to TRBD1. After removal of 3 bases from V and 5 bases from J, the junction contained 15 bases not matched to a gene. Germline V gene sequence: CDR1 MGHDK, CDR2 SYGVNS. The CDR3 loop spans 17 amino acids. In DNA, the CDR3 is TGTGCCAGCAGTGATCACCTCGAACCAGGGGGAAGTGAGACCCAGTACTTC. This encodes CASSDHLEPGGSETQYF.

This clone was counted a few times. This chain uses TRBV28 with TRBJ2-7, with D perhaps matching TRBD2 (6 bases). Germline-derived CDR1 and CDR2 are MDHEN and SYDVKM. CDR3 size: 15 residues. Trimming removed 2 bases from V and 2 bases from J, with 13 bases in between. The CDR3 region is CASSLGGVDPYEQYF. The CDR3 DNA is TGTGCCAGCAGTTTAGGAGGGGTAGATCCCTACGAGCAGTACTTC.

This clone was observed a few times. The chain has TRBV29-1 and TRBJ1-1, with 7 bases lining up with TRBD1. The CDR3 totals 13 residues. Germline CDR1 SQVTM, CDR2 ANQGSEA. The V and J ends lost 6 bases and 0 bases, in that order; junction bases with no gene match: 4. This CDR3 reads CSVGQLLNTEAFF. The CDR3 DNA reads TGCAGCGTGGGACAGCTATTGAACACTGAAGCTTTCTTT.

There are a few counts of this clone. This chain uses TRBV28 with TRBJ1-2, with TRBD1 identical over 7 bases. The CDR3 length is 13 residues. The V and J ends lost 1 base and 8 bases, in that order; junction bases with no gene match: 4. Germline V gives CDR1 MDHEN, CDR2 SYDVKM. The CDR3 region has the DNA TGTGCCAGCAGTTTATCAGGGGGGCTCGGCTACACCTTC. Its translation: CASSLSGGLGYTF.

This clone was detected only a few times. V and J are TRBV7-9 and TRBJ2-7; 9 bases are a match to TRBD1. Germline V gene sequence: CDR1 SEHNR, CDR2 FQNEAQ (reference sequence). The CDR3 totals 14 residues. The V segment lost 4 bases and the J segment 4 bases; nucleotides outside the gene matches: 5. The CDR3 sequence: CASSSGQGQYEQYF. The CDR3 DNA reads TGTGCCAGCAGCTCTGGACAGGGGCAGTACGAGCAGTACTTC.

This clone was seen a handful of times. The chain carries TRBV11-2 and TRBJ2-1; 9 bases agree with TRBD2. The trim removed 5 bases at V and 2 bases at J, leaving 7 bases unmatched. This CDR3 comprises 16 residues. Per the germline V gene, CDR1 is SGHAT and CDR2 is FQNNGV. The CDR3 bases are TGTGCCAGCAGCCCGATAGCGGGGGCACCCTACAATGAGCAGTTCTTC. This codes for CASSPIAGAPYNEQFF.

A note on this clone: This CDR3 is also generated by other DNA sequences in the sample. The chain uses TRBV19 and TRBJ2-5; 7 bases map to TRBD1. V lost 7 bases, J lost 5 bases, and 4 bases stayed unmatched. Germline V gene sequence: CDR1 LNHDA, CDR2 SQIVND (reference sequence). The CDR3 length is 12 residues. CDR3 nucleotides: TGTGCCAGTACAGGGGGTGGTGAGACCCAGTACTTC. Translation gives CASTGGGETQYF.

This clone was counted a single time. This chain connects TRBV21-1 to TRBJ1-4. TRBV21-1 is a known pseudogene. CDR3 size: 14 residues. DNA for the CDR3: TGTGCCAGCTACCCGCGGCGGCTCAATGAAAAACTGTTTTTT. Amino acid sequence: CASYPRRLNEKLFF.

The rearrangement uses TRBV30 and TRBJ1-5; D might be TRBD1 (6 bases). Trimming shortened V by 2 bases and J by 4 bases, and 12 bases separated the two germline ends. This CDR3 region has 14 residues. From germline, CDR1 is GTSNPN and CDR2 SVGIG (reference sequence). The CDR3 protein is CAWSQGPINQPQHF. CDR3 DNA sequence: TGTGCCTGGAGTCAGGGGCCGATTAATCAGCCCCAGCATTTT.

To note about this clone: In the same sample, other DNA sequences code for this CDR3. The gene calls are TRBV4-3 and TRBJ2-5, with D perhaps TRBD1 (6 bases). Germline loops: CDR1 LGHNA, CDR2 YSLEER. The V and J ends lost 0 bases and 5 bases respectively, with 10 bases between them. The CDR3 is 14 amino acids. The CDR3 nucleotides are TGCGCCAGCAGCCAAGACGCAAGGGGGGAGACCCAGTACTTC. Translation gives CASSQDARGETQYF.